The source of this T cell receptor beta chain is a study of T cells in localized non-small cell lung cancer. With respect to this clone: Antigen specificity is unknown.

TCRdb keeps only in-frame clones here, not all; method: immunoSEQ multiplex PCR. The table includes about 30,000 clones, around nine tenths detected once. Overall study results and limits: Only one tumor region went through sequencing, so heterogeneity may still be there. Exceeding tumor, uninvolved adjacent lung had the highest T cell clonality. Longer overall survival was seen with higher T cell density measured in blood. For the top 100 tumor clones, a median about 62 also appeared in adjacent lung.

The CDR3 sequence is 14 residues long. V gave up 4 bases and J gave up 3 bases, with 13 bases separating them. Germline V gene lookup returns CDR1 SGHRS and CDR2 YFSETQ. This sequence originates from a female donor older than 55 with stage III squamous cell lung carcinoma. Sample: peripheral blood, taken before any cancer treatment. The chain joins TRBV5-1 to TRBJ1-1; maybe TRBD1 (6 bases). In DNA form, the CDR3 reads TGCGCCAGCAGCCCTTCGCCAGGGGACACTGAAGCTTTCTTT. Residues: CASSPSPGDTEAFF.